These T cell receptor beta chains were read from a single sample in a study of T-cell memory formation after mild COVID-19. TCRdb reanalysed the 5' RACE reads using MiXCR and keeps one entry per CDR3 protein. The repertoire holds hundreds of thousands of distinct CDR3 sequences, less than 25% seen once, with about 8.2% in the top ten. The specimen sequenced was PBMCs or a T cell subset sorted from them (not recorded which). These receptors came from an adult woman who had mild COVID-19 (a few samples of this study predate the infection). Cell type and time point are not known. Each CDR3 is given with its conserved first and last residue. Each record gives: D gene, clone size, J gene, V gene, CDR3 DNA, CDR3 protein. D genes are given only for firm matches. Clone size, where shown, is once, few, many, or a class for clones that have expanded.

. | . | TRBJ2-2 | TRBV7-9 | TGTGCCAGCAGCCTAGAGGTTCTCACCGGGGAGCTGTTTTTT | CASSLEVLTGELFF
. | . | TRBJ2-3 | TRBV19 | TGTGCCAGTAGTATGTTAGCGGACACAGATACGCAGTATTTT | CASSMLADTDTQYF
TRBD1 | few | TRBJ2-3 | TRBV27 | TGTGCCAGCAGTTTAGTGGGGACAGCAGACACAGATACGCAGTATTTT | CASSLVGTADTDTQYF
TRBD1 | . | TRBJ2-7 | TRBV3-1 | TGTGCCAGCAGCCATTCCGGGACAGGGGAATACGAGCAGTACTTC | CASSHSGTGEYEQYF
. | few | TRBJ2-7 | TRBV20-1 | TGCAGTGCCACCCGGGACAGCGGGGTCCAGGAGCAGTACTTC | CSATRDSGVQEQYF
TRBD2 | few | TRBJ2-2 | TRBV7-9 | TGTGCCAGCAGCTTAAATAGCGGGAGTCACACCGGGGAGCTGTTTTTT | CASSLNSGSHTGELFF
TRBD1 | few | TRBJ2-7 | TRBV7-2 | TGTGCCAGCAGCCCCAGACAGGGGGCGAACGAGCAGTACTTC | CASSPRQGANEQYF
. | . | TRBJ1-2 | TRBV10-3 | TGTGCCATCAGGGGGGGGCCAGGGGATCTGACAACTCACTATGGCTACACCTTC | CAIRGGPGDLTTHYGYTF
. | many | TRBJ2-1 | TRBV18 | TGTGCCAGCTCACCAGTGAGCTACAATGAGCAGTTCTTC | CASSPVSYNEQFF
TRBD2 | few | TRBJ2-5 | TRBV9 | TGTGCCAGCACGCCTGGACTAGCGGGGCCAAACCAGTCGTTC | CASTPGLAGPNQSF
. | . | TRBJ1-1 | TRBV4-3 | TGCGCCAGCAGCCCACGGGGTCTCTCCCGGACGAACACTGAAGCTTTCTTT | CASSPRGLSRTNTEAFF
. | . | TRBJ1-1 | TRBV5-1 | TGCGCCAGCAGCTTGGGGATACCGAACACTGAAGCTTTCTTT | CASSLGIPNTEAFF
. | few | TRBJ2-3 | TRBV3-1 | TGTGCCAGCAGCCTCAAAAGCTGGGCGCAGTATTTT | CASSLKSWAQYF
. | few | TRBJ2-1 | TRBV24-1 | TGTGCCACCAGTGACTCGAGGGCCCCTAATGAGCAGTTCTTC | CATSDSRAPNEQFF
. | . | TRBJ1-1 | TRBV7-3 | TGTGCCAGCAGACCTAATCAGGGAAACACTGAAGCTTTCTTT | CASRPNQGNTEAFF
. | . | TRBJ2-1 | TRBV29-1 | TGCAGCGTTTACGGACGGAACCAATACAATGAGCAGTTCTTC | CSVYGRNQYNEQFF
. | . | TRBJ1-3 | TRBV9 | TGTGCCAGCAGCGGGACCTCTTCTTACTCTGGAAACACCATATATTTT | CASSGTSSYSGNTIYF
. | few | TRBJ1-5 | TRBV6-6 | TGTGCCAGCAGTTACCGAGACATTAATCAGCCCCAGCATTTT | CASSYRDINQPQHF
. | . | TRBJ1-3 | TRBV30 | TGTGCCTGGACTGGAAGGTCTGGAAACACCATATATTTT | CAWTGRSGNTIYF
. | . | TRBJ2-7 | TRBV20-1 | TGCAGTGCTAGAACCGGGATAACAGGTAGATCCTACGAGCAGTACTTC | CSARTGITGRSYEQYF
. | . | TRBJ1-5 | TRBV19 | TGTGCCAGTAGTATACTTCACAGCCCCGATCAGCCCCAGCATTTT | CASSILHSPDQPQHF
TRBD1 | . | TRBJ2-7 | TRBV20-1 | TGCAGTGCTGATGACAGGGAAAGTTGGGAGCAGTACTTC | CSADDRESWEQYF
TRBD1 | . | TRBJ1-6 | TRBV12-3/TRBV12-4 | TGTGCCAGCAGAAGGGACAGGGGGCAGGAAAATTCACCCCTCCACTTT | CASRRDRGQENSPLHF
. | . | TRBJ2-7 | TRBV29-1 | TGCAGCGTTGAAGAGGGCGGACAGTACTACGAGCAGTACTTC | CSVEEGGQYYEQYF
TRBD1 | . | TRBJ2-7 | TRBV29-1 | TGCAGCGTCGACAGGGGGCTGGAGCAGTACTTC | CSVDRGLEQYF
. | few | TRBJ2-2 | TRBV6-2/TRBV6-3 | TGTGCCAGCAGTTACTTCCAGGGGCCGGGATACACCGGGGAGCTGTTTTTT | CASSYFQGPGYTGELFF
. | . | TRBJ1-1 | TRBV13 | TGTGCCAGCAGCCCCCAAGGAGTAGAAGCTTTCTTT | CASSPQGVEAFF
TRBD1 | . | TRBJ1-1 | TRBV10-3 | TGTGCCAACGCCCGGGACAGGATGAACACTGAAGCTTTCTTT | CANARDRMNTEAFF
TRBD1 | few | TRBJ1-2 | TRBV18 | TGTGCCAGCTCACCGACAGGGGGCTTGGACTACACCTTC | CASSPTGGLDYTF
. | . | TRBJ2-2 | TRBV4-3 | TGCGCCAGCAGCCTGGCGGGACGTTCGAACACCGGGGAGCTGTTTTTT | CASSLAGRSNTGELFF
. | . | TRBJ1-1 | TRBV28 | TGTGCCAGCAGAGGCAGGTACGCTTTCTTT | CASRGRYAFF
TRBD2 | . | TRBJ2-1 | TRBV7-9 | TGTGCCAGCAGCCCTCCGGGACTAGCTGTCAATGAGCAGTTCTTC | CASSPPGLAVNEQFF
. | . | TRBJ2-7 | TRBV20-1 | TGCAGTGCTGGAGATAGCAGGGACCTCTACGAGCAGTACTTC | CSAGDSRDLYEQYF
. | . | TRBJ1-1 | TRBV5-1 | TGCGCCAGCAGTAGTGGGTTTGTTTTAGGCACTGAAGCTTTCTTT | CASSSGFVLGTEAFF
. | . | TRBJ2-1 | TRBV9 | TGTGCCAGCACCGTACAAGGGTCGGGCCACAATGAGCAGTTCTTC | CASTVQGSGHNEQFF
. | . | TRBJ2-3 | TRBV10-3 | TGTGCCATCAGTGACCAGCGCACAGATACGCAGTATTTT | CAISDQRTDTQYF
TRBD2 | . | TRBJ2-1 | TRBV9 | TGTGCCAGCAGCGGGGAGCGGGGGGTCTACCACAATGAGCAGTTCTTC | CASSGERGVYHNEQFF
. | . | TRBJ1-2 | TRBV12-3/TRBV12-4 | TGTGCCAGCAGTTTGACGAGCCTCTATGGCTACACCTTC | CASSLTSLYGYTF
. | few | TRBJ1-2 | TRBV6-4 | TGTGCCAGCAGTGACTCGGGGTATGGCTACACCTTC | CASSDSGYGYTF
. | few | TRBJ1-2 | TRBV15 | TGTGCCACCAGCGGCGCGTCCTATGGCTACACCTTC | CATSGASYGYTF
. | few | TRBJ1-6 | TRBV9 | TGTGCCAGCAGCGTTCAGGGGCTGAAGAGTTCACCCCTCCACTTT | CASSVQGLKSSPLHF
. | many | TRBJ2-2 | TRBV9 | TGTGCCAGCAGCCCTGGACGTGCATCCGGGGAGCTGTTTTTT | CASSPGRASGELFF
. | . | TRBJ1-1 | TRBV18 | TGTGCCAGCTCACCTCAACAGGGAGCGGACACTGAAGCTTTCTTT | CASSPQQGADTEAFF
. | few | TRBJ2-7 | TRBV6-5 | TGTGCCAGCAGTCTAACTAGTACCCACGAGCAGTACTTC | CASSLTSTHEQYF
. | . | TRBJ2-5 | TRBV7-6 | TGTGCCAGCAGCTTAGTTGCGGGAACCGTCGGGGGAGAGACCCAGTACTTC | CASSLVAGTVGGETQYF
. | . | TRBJ1-4 | TRBV2 | TGTGCCAGCAGTGATGCCAGCCCCAATGAAAAACTGTTTTTT | CASSDASPNEKLFF
TRBD2 | . | TRBJ2-3 | TRBV6-1 | TGTGCCAGCAGTTTAAGCGGGGGTCATCCAGATACGCAGTATTTT | CASSLSGGHPDTQYF
. | . | TRBJ2-7 | TRBV29-1 | TGCAGCGTTGAATCGCGGACCTCCTACGAGCAGTACTTC | CSVESRTSYEQYF
TRBD2 | few | TRBJ2-1 | TRBV12-3/TRBV12-4 | TGTGCCAGCAGATCCGGGACTAGCGGGGGGCTCTACAATGAGCAGTTCTTC | CASRSGTSGGLYNEQFF
. | few | TRBJ1-6 | TRBV30 | TGTGCCTGGAATGTGGGACATAATTCACCCCTCCACTTT | CAWNVGHNSPLHF
. | few | TRBJ2-6 | TRBV7-2 | TGTGCCAGCAGCCGTGCCAACGTCCTGACTTTC | CASSRANVLTF
TRBD2 | . | TRBJ2-5 | TRBV19 | TGTGCCAGTAAGGTTGGAGCGGGAGCAGAGACCCAGTACTTC | CASKVGAGAETQYF
TRBD1 | few | TRBJ1-1 | TRBV29-1 | TGCAGCGCCGACGGACAGGGATACACTGAAGCTTTCTTT | CSADGQGYTEAFF